What follows is one T cell receptor beta chain and its context. Its antigen is undetermined. Per the germline V gene, CDR1 is SGHVS and CDR2 is FNYEAQ. V trimming: 3 bases; J trimming: 4 bases; junction bases outside the gene matches: 3. The CDR3 is 14 amino acids. The entry originates in a study of cytotoxic CD8 clonotypes in ibrutinib-treated CLL. Overall study results and limits: Rising at ibrutinib response, clonality subsequently fell back toward baseline at progression.

Using immunoSEQ multiplex PCR, the repertoire was profiled, and TCRdb retains in-frame clones only, with some absent. The sample holds tens of thousands of clones, about 72% seen once. The clonotype comes from a human donor with chronic lymphocytic leukemia. Sequenced material: PBMCs, taken after 24 months of ibrutinib treatment. The genes are TRBV7-6 and TRBJ2-3, with 8 bases matching TRBD2. The CDR3 is CASSLTGGPDTQYF. The CDR3 bases are TGTGCCAGCAGCTTGACGGGGGGGCCAGATACGCAGTATTTT.